The rows below give T cell receptor beta chains drawn from one sample of a study of regulatory T cells in long-lasting Graves disease. Each CDR3 protein gets one entry after TCRdb re-called the multiplex PCR reads with MiXCR. The table records roughly 380,000 distinct CDR3 sequences, around a sixth of them present only once. The material sequenced was peripheral blood mononuclear cells (PBMCs), taken at new diagnosis, from a patient treated with antithyroid drugs. The source is a female donor with Graves disease. Both conserved end residues are part of each CDR3. Each record gives: V gene, D gene, CDR3 protein. A D gene is named only where the DNA matches it firmly.

v_gene: TRBV24-1; d_gene: TRBD2; CDR3aa: CATSDYPSSAGVLDETQYF
v_gene: TRBV28; d_gene: NA; CDR3aa: CASSHWRGGDEQYF
v_gene: TRBV12-3/TRBV12-4; d_gene: NA; CDR3aa: CASSFGDEQFF
v_gene: TRBV29-1; d_gene: NA; CDR3aa: CSVEASGTGTYEQYF
v_gene: TRBV7-6; d_gene: NA; CDR3aa: CASRDLPAGEKLFF
v_gene: TRBV20-1; d_gene: NA; CDR3aa: CSARARTQYF
v_gene: TRBV12-3/TRBV12-4; d_gene: NA; CDR3aa: CASSFDSTVNTEAFF
v_gene: TRBV7-9; d_gene: NA; CDR3aa: CASSSGASSYNSPLHF
v_gene: TRBV5-1; d_gene: TRBD1; CDR3aa: CASSFGRWDRSYNEQFF
v_gene: TRBV9; d_gene: NA; CDR3aa: CASSASLTGTEAFF
v_gene: TRBV5-1; d_gene: NA; CDR3aa: CASSQTPTGGKGIQYF
v_gene: TRBV19; d_gene: NA; CDR3aa: CASSMEDKGGYTF
v_gene: TRBV24-1; d_gene: NA; CDR3aa: CATSSGDPIEQYF
v_gene: TRBV13; d_gene: NA; CDR3aa: CASSLGSNMNTEAFF
v_gene: TRBV20-1; d_gene: NA; CDR3aa: CSGGTEAFF
v_gene: TRBV20-1; d_gene: TRBD1; CDR3aa: CSARRQGGEKLFF
v_gene: TRBV7-9; d_gene: NA; CDR3aa: CASSLAGGFDYGYTF
v_gene: TRBV18; d_gene: NA; CDR3aa: CASSSSFGTLSREGYTF
v_gene: TRBV24-1; d_gene: NA; CDR3aa: CATSDAVSAGQPQHF